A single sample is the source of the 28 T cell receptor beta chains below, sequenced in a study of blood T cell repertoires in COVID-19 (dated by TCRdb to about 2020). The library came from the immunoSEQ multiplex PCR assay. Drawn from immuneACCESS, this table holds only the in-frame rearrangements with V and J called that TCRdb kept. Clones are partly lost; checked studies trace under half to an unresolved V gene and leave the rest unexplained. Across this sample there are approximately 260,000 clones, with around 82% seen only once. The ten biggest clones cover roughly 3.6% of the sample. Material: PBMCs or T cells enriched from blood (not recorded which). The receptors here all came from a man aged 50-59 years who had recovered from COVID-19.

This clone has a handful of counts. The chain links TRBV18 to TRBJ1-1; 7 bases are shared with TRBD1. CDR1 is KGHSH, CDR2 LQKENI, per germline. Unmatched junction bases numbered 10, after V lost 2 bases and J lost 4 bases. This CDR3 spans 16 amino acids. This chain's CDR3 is CASSPSRNRGGTEAFF. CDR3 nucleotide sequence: TGTGCCAGCTCACCATCACGCAACAGGGGAGGCACTGAAGCTTTCTTT.

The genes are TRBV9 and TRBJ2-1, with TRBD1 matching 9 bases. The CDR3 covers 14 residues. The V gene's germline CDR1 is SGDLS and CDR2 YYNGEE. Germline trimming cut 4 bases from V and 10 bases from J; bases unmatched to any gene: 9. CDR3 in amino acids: CASSPPGQGREQFF. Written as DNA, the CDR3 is TGTGCCAGCAGCCCTCCGGGACAGGGTCGGGAGCAGTTCTTC.

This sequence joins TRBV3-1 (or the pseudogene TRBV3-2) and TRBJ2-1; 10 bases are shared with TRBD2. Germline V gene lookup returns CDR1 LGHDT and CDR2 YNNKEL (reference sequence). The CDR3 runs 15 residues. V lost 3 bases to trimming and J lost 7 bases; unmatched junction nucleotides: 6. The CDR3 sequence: CASSQEGLAPNEQFF. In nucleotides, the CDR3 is TGTGCCAGCAGCCAGGAGGGACTAGCGCCTAATGAGCAGTTCTTC.

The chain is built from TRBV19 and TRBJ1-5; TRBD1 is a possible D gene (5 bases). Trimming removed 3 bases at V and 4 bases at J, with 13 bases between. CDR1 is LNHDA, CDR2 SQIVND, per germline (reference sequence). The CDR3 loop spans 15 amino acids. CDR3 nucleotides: TGTGCCAGTAGTATCATAGGGGTGGGGAATCAGCCCCAGCATTTT. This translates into CASSIIGVGNQPQHF.

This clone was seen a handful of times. CDR3 nucleotides: TGTGCCAGCAAGGGGACAACTAATCAGCCCCAGCATTTT. Residues: CASKGTTNQPQHF. The chain couples TRBV2 to TRBJ1-5; TRBD1 is a possible D gene (6 bases). Germline V gene sequence: CDR1 SNHLY, CDR2 FYNNEI. Trimming removed 7 bases from V and 4 bases from J, with 11 bases in between. The CDR3 covers 13 residues.

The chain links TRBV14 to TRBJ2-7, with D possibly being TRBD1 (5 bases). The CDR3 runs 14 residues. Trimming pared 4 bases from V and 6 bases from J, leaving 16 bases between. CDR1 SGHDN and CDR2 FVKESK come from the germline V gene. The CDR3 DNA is TGTGCCAGCAGCCGTTCGTCCTTAAGGGGCGAGCAGTACTTC. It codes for CASSRSSLRGEQYF.

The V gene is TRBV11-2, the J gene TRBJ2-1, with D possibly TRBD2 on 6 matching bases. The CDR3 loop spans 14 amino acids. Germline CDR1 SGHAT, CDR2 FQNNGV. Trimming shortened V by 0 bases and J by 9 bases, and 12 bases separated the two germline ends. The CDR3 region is CASSLEARGSEQFF. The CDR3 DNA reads TGTGCCAGCAGCTTAGAGGCCCGGGGGAGTGAGCAGTTCTTC.

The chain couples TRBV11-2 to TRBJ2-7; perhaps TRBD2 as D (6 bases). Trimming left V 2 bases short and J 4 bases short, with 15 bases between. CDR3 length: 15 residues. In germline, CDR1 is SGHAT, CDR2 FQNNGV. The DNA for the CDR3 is TGTGCCAGCAGCTTACACCCTGGGACTCGATACGAGCAGTACTTC. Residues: CASSLHPGTRYEQYF.

The CDR3 sequence: CAIMAGGATEAFF. As DNA, the CDR3 is TGTGCCATCATGGCAGGGGGAGCAACTGAAGCTTTCTTT. The chain links TRBV10-3 to TRBJ1-1; 7 bases match TRBD1. Germline CDR1 reads ENHRY; CDR2 reads SYGVKD. This CDR3 has 13 amino acids. The trim removed 7 bases at V and 5 bases at J, leaving 7 bases unmatched.

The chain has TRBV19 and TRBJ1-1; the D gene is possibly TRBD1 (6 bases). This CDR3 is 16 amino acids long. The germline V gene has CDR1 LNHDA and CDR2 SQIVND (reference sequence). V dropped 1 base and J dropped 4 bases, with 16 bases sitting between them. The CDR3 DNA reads TGTGCCAGTAGTATAGGAGGATGGGGAGGGGGCACTGAAGCTTTCTTT. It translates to CASSIGGWGGGTEAFF.

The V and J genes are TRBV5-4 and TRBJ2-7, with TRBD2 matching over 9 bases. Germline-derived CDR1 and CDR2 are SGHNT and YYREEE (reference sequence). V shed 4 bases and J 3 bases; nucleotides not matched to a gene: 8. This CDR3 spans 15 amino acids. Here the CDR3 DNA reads TGTGCCAGCAGCAGGAGGGCTAGCGGGGACTACGAGCAGTACTTC. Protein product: CASSRRASGDYEQYF.

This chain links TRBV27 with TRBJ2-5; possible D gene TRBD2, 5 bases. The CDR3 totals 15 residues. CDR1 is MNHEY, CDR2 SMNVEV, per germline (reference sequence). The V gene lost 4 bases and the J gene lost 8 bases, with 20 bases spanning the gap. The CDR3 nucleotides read TGTGCCAGCAGTTCCGACCGGCGGGCAATGGGAACCCAGTACTTC. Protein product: CASSSDRRAMGTQYF.

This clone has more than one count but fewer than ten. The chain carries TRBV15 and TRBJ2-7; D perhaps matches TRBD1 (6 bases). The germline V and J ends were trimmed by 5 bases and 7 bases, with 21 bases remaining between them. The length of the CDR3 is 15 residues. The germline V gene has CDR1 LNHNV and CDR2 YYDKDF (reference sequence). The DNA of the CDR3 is TGTGCCACCAGCCAAACAGGGACCCCCGTGGGGGAGCAGTACTTC. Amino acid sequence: CATSQTGTPVGEQYF.

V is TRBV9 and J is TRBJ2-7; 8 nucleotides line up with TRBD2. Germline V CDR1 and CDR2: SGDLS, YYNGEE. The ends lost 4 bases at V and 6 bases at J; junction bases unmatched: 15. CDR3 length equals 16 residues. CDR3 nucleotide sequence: TGTGCCAGCAGCCTTTATAGCGGGGCGCGCGATTCCGAGCAGTACTTC. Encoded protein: CASSLYSGARDSEQYF.

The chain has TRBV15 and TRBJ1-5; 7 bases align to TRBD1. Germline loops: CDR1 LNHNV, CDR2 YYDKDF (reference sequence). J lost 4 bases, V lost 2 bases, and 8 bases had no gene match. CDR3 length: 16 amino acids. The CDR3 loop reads CATSRPTGYGNQPQHF. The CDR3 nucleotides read TGTGCCACCAGCAGACCGACAGGGTATGGGAATCAGCCCCAGCATTTT.

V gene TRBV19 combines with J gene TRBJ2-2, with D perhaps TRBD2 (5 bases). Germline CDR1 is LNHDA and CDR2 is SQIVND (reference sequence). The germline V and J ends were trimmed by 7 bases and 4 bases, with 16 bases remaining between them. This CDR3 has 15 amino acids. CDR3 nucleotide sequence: TGTGCCAGTACCCCGGACTGGGGAAGCACCGGGGAGCTGTTTTTT. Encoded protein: CASTPDWGSTGELFF.

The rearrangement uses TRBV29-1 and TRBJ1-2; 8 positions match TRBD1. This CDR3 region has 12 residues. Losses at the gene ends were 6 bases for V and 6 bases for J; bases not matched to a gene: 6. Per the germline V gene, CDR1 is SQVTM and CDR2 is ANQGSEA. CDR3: CSVSGGYDGYTF. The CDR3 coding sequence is TGCAGCGTCTCAGGGGGCTACGATGGCTACACCTTC.

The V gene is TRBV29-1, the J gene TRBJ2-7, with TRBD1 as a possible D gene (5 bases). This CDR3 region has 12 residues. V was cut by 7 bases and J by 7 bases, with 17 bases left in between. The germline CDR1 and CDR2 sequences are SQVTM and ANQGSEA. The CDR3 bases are TGCAGCGGCAGAGCAGGGCAATCTGAGCAGTACTTC. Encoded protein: CSGRAGQSEQYF.

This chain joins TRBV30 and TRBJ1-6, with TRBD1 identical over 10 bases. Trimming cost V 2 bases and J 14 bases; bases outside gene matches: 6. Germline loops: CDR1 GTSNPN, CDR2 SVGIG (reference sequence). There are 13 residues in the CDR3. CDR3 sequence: CAWSRDRGSTLHF. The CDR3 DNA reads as TGTGCCTGGAGTCGGGACAGGGGTTCCACCCTCCACTTT.

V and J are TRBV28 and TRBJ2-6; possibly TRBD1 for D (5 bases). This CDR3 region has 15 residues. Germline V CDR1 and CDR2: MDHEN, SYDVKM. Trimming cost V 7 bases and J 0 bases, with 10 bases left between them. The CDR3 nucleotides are TGTGCCAGCACCCAGGGATTCTCTGGGGCCAACGTCCTGACTTTC. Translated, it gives CASTQGFSGANVLTF.

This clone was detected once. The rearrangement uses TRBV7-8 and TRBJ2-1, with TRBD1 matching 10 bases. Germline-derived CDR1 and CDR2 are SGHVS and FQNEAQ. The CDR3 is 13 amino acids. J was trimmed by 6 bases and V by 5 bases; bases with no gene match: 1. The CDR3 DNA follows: TGTGCCAGCAGCGGGGACAGGGGCAATGAGCAGTTCTTC. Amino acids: CASSGDRGNEQFF.

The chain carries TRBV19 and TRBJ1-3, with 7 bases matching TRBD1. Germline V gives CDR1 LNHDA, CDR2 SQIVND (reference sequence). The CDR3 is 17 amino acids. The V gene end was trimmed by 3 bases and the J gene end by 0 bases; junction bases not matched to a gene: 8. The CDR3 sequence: CASSIEDRLTSGNTIYF. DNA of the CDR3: TGTGCCAGTAGTATCGAGGACAGGCTGACCTCTGGAAACACCATATATTTT.

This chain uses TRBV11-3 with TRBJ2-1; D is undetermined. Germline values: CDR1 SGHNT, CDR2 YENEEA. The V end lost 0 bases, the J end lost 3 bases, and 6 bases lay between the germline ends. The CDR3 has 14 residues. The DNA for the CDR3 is TGTGCCAGCAGCTTAGATTTTAGCTACAATGAGCAGTTCTTC. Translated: CASSLDFSYNEQFF.

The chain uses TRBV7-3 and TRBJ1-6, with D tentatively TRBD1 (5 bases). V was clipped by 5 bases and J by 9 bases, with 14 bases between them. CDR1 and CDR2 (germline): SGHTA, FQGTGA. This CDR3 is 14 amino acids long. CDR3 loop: CASSKDSSRSPLHF. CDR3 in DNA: TGTGCCAGCAGCAAAGACAGTAGCCGTTCACCCCTCCACTTT.

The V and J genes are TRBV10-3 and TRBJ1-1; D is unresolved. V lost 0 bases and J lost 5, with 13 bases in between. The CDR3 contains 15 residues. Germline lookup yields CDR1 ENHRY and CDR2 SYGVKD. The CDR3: CAISESGNRVTEAFF. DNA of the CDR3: TGTGCCATCAGTGAGTCCGGAAACAGAGTGACTGAAGCTTTCTTT.

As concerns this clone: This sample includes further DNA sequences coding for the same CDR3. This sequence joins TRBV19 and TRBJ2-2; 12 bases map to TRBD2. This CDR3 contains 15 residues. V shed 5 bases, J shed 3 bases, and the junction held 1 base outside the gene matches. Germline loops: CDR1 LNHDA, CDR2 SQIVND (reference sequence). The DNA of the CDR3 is TGTGCCAGTAGTCGACTAGCGGGAGACACCGGGGAGCTGTTTTTT. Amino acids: CASSRLAGDTGELFF.

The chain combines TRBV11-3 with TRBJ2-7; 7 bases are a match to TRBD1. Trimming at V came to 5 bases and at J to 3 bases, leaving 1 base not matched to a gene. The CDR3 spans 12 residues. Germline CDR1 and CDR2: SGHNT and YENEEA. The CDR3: CASSPGGYEQYF. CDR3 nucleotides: TGTGCCAGCAGCCCAGGGGGCTACGAGCAGTACTTC.

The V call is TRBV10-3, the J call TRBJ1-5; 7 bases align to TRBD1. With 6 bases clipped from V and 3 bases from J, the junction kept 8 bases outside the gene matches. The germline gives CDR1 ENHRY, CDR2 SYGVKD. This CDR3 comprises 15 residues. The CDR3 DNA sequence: TGTGCCATCAGAAAAGGACAGGAGCCCAATCAGCCCCAGCATTTT. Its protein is CAIRKGQEPNQPQHF.